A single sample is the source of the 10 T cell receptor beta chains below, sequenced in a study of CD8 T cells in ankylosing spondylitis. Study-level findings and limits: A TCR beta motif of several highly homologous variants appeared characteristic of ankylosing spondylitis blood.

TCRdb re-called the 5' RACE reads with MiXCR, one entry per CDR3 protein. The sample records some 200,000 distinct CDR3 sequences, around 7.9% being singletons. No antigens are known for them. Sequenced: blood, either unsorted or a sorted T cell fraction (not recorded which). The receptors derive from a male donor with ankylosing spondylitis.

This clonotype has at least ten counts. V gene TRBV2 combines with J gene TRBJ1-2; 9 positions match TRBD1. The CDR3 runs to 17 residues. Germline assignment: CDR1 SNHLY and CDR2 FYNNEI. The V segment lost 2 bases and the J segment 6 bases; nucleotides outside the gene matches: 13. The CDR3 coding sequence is TGTGCCAGCAGTGAAAAGCTACAGGGGGCGCCCGGGGATGGCTACACCTTC. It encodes CASSEKLQGAPGDGYTF.

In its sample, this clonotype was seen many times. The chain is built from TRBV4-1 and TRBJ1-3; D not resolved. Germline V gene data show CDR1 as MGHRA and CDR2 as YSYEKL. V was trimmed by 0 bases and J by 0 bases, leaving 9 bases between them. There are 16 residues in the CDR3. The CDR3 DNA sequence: TGCGCCAGCAGCCAAGAGGTACAGAACTCTGGAAACACCATATATTTT. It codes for CASSQEVQNSGNTIYF.

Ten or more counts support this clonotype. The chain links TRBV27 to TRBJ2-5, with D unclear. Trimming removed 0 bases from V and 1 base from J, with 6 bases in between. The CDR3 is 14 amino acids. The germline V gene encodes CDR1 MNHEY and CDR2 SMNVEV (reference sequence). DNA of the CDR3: TGTGCCAGCAGTTTATCAACTTTCCAAGAGACCCAGTACTTC. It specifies CASSLSTFQETQYF.

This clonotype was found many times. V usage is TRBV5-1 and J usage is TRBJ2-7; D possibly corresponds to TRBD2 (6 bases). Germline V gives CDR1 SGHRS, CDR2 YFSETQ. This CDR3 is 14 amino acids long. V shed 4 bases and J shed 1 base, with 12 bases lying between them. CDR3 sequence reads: CASSGRLDSYEQYF. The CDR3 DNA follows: TGCGCCAGCAGCGGCCGACTAGATTCCTACGAGCAGTACTTC.

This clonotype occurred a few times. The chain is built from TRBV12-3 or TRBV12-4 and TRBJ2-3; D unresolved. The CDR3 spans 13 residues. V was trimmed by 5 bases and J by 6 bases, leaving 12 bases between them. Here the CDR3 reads CASSPLSVDTQYF. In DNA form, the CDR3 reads TGTGCCAGCAGTCCCCTGTCGGTGGATACGCAGTATTTT.

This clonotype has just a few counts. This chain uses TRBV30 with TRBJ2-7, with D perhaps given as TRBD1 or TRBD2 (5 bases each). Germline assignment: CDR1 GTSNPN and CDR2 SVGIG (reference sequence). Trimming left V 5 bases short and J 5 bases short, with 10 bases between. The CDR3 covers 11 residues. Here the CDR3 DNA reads TGTGCCTGGGGACTGGGGGACGAGCAGTACTTC. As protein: CAWGLGDEQYF.

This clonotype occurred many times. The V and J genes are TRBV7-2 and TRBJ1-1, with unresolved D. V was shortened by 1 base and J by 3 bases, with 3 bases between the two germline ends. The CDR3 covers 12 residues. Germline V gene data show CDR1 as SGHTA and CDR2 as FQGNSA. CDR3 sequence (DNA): TGTGCCAGCAGCTTAGGGTACACTGAAGCTTTCTTT. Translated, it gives CASSLGYTEAFF. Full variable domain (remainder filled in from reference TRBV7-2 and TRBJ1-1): GAGVSQSPSNKVTEKGKDVELRCDPISGHTALYWYRQSLGQGLEFLIYFQGNSAPDKSGLPSDRFSAERTGGSVSTLTIQRTQQEDSAVYLCASSLGYTEAFFGQGTRLTVV.

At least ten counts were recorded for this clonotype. As DNA, the CDR3 is TGTGCCAGCAGTCCTCTCAATCAGCCCCAGCATTTT. Translating it yields CASSPLNQPQHF. V usage is TRBV27 and J usage is TRBJ1-5; D unclear. Germline assignment: CDR1 MNHEY and CDR2 SMNVEV (reference sequence). This CDR3 comprises 12 residues. V was pared by 5 bases and J by 3 bases, with 5 bases between.

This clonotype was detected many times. CDR3 sequence reads: CASRQREQDTQYF. CDR3 DNA sequence: TGCGCCAGCAGGCAGCGGGAGCAAGATACGCAGTATTTT. This chain joins TRBV5-1 and TRBJ2-3; 8 nucleotides align to TRBD2. Germline assignment: CDR1 SGHRS and CDR2 YFSETQ. Trimming removed 5 bases from V and 5 bases from J; junction bases left unmatched: 4. The CDR3 loop spans 13 amino acids.

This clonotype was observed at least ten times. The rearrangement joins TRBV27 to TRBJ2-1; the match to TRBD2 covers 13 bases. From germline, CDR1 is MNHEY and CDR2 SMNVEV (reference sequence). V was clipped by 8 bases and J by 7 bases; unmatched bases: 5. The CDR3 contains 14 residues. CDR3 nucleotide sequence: TGTGCCAGCGGGACTAGCGGGGCGGAGAATGAGCAGTTCTTC. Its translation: CASGTSGAENEQFF.